This T cell receptor (beta chain) was documented in a study of blood T cell repertoires in COVID-19. Libraries were prepared by immunoSEQ multiplex PCR; TCRdb keeps only in-frame clonotypes and omits some of them. The data hold 150,000 to 200,000 clones, with 83% observed a single time. Sequencing was performed on peripheral blood. This sequence originates from a woman between 65 and 79 years old with COVID-19, enrolled during active disease.

The CDR3 here is CASSVGLANKADTQYF. CDR3 in DNA: TGTGCCAGCAGCGTTGGACTAGCGAACAAAGCAGATACGCAGTATTTT. The rearrangement links TRBV5-5 to TRBJ2-3, with TRBD2 matching 9 bases. Germline V lookup: CDR1 SGHKS, CDR2 YYEKEE (reference sequence). This CDR3 contains 16 residues. Trimming cost V 4 bases and J 4 bases; bases outside gene matches: 10.